The clone carrying this TCR beta chain was detected a few times. These data belong to a study of blood T cell repertoires in COVID-19. Study-wide background: Samples came from the United States, Italy and Spain, spanning acute and convalescent COVID-19. T cells, B-cell-depleted T cells, or PBMCs provided the cDNA or gDNA that served as material.

As handled by the study authors: Amplifying reference gene primers gave estimates of nucleated cell counts. TCRdb's copy holds only in-frame clones and misses some; the assay was immunoSEQ multiplex PCR. That table supplies the V and J calls and clone size; D and trimming were determined from the DNA. The profile covers 95,000 to 120,000 clones, with approximately 82% appearing a single time and about 4% taken by the ten largest. The sequence was collected from a woman in her seventies with acute or convalescent COVID-19. The sample comprised peripheral blood.

CDR3 sequence (DNA): TGTGCCAGCAGCCAACAAGGGGAGGTCAACACCGGGGAGCTGTTTTTT. This sequence encodes CASSQQGEVNTGELFF. V and J are TRBV4-2 and TRBJ2-2, with a possible D match to TRBD2 (6 bases). The ends were cut back, 2 bases at V and 2 bases at J, with 12 bases in the middle. Germline V CDR1 and CDR2: LGHNA, YNFKEQ. This CDR3 is 16 amino acids long.